This T cell receptor (beta chain) was observed in a study of blood T cell repertoires in COVID-19. Study-level information: Acute and convalescent COVID-19 specimens originated in the United States, Italy and Spain.

Assay: immunoSEQ multiplex PCR; the TCRdb copy retains only in-frame clones and omits some. The sample has 95,000 to 110,000 clones, roughly 90% seen once. Germline-derived CDR1 and CDR2 are SQVTM and ANQGSEA. This CDR3 has 13 residues. With V trimmed by 3 bases and J by 2 bases, 3 bases remained unmatched. The material sequenced was peripheral blood. This clonotype originated in a human donor in a cohort sampled during active COVID-19. The chain combines TRBV29-1 with TRBJ1-2, with 7 bases matching TRBD1. The CDR3 region has the DNA TGCAGCGTTGAGGGGACAGAAAACTATGGCTACACCTTC. Its translation is CSVEGTENYGYTF.